The next 3 T cell receptor beta chains were all read from a single sample in a study of T cell repertoires in cytomegalovirus infection. TCRdb processed the reads anew with MiXCR; each CDR3 protein has one entry. This sample has just over 150,000 distinct CDR3 sequences, with 23% found just once. The specimen sequenced was PBMCs. The receptor source for this set is a human donor in good health (CMV status not recorded). Some clones in this sample may be carry-over from other donors' samples.

This clonotype was counted between two and nine times. The gene calls are TRBV7-9 and TRBJ1-1; TRBD1 is a possible D gene (6 bases). V lost 2 bases, J lost 5 bases, and 15 bases lay in between. Germline V gene sequence: CDR1 SEHNR, CDR2 FQNEAQ (reference sequence). This CDR3 is 15 amino acids long. CDR3 region: CASSLIGGVTTEAFF. The CDR3 DNA sequence: TGTGCCAGCAGCTTAATCGGGGGCGTCACAACTGAAGCTTTCTTT. The variable domain in full, with the rest retrieved from reference TRBV7-9 and TRBJ1-1, is DTGVSQNPRHKITKRGQNVTFRCDPISEHNRLYWYRQTLGQGPEFLTYFQNEAQLEKSRLLSDRFSAERPKGSFSTLEIQRTEQGDSAMYLCASSLIGGVTTEAFFGQGTRLTVV.

The rearrangement links TRBV28 to TRBJ2-3; 13 positions agree with TRBD2. Germline assignment: CDR1 MDHEN and CDR2 SYDVKM. V shed 5 bases and J 6 bases; nucleotides not matched to a gene: 8. The CDR3 has 16 residues. Here the CDR3 reads CASSPRTSGRSDTQYF. CDR3 in DNA: TGTGCCAGCAGTCCCCGGACTAGCGGGAGATCCGATACGCAGTATTTT.

The chain has TRBV10-2 and TRBJ1-6; TRBD1 agrees at 8 bases. V was clipped by 6 bases and J by 9 bases; unmatched bases: 7. The CDR3 is made up of 14 amino acids. CDR1 WSHSY and CDR2 SAAADI come from the germline V gene. CDR3 coding DNA: TGCGCCAGCAGGGGACAGGCCGGGCGTTCACCCCTCCACTTT. It codes for CASRGQAGRSPLHF.